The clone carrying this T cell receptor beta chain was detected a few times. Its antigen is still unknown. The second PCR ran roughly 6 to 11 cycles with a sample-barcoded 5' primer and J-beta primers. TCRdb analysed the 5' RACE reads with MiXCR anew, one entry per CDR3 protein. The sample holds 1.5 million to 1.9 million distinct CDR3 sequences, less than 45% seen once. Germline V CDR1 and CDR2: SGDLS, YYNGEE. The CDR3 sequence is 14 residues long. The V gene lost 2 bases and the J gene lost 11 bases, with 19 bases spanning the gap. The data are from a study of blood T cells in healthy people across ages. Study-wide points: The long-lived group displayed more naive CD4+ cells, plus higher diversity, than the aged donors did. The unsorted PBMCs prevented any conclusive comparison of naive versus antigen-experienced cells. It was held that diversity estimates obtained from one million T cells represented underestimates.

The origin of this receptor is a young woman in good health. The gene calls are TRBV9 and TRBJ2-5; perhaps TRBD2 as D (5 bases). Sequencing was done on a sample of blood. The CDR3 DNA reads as TGTGCCAGCAGCGTGGGCCCGGGGTACAATGAGCAGTACTTC. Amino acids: CASSVGPGYNEQYF. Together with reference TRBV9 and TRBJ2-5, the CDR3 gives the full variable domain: DSGVTQTPKHLITATGQRVTLRCSPRSGDLSVYWYQQSLDQGLQFLIQYYNGEERAKGNILERFSAQQFPDLHSELNLSSLELGDSALYFCASSVGPGYNEQYFGPGTRLLVL.